This T cell receptor beta chain was observed in a study of blood T cell repertoires in COVID-19. On the study more broadly: From the United States, Italy and Spain came samples of acute and convalescent COVID-19. Sample material is recorded as cDNA or gDNA derived from T cells, B-cell-depleted T cells, or PBMCs.

As processed by the authors: Researchers report that nucleated cell counts were estimated from reference gene primer amplification. The assay was immunoSEQ multiplex PCR, and TCRdb's table has in-frame clones only and misses some. V, J and clone size reflect that table, while D and trimming were determined from the DNA. This table holds more than 15,000 clones, around four fifths found once. This CDR3 has 15 amino acids. Germline values: CDR1 SEHNR, CDR2 FQNEAQ (reference sequence). Between the trimmed V and J ends, which lost 1 base and 2 bases, there was a span of 8 bases. This clone appeared a single time.

Sequencing was carried out using peripheral blood. The TCR was taken from a man aged 55 to 70 with active or convalescent COVID-19. The chain is built from TRBV7-9 and TRBJ2-2, with D uncertain. CDR3 loop: CASSLGLDNTGELFF. The CDR3 region has the DNA TGTGCCAGCAGCTTAGGGCTAGACAACACCGGGGAGCTGTTTTTT.